The text below deals with one T cell receptor beta chain. Its antigen is still unknown. This entry belongs to a study of T-cell reconstitution after alpha-beta-depleted transplantation in children. Germline CDR1 reads DFQATT; CDR2 reads SNEGSKA (reference sequence). The germline V and J ends were trimmed by 5 bases and 3 bases, with 13 bases remaining between them. This CDR3 is 14 amino acids long. General study findings and limits: Several patients had high TCRbeta diversity at day 60; it came from surviving recipient T cells and thymic progenitors. Newly produced T cells mostly provided counts and TCRbeta diversity after one year, as hyperexpanded clones declined. Alpha-beta T cells present about two months after transplant were reported to originate from several hundred expanded graft clones.

Preparation of the TCRbeta library was carried out with unique molecular identifiers. Using its own MiXCR run on the PCR reads, TCRdb lists one record per CDR3 protein. The sample has some 200,000 distinct CDR3 sequences, about 8.2% seen once. This chain links TRBV20-1 with TRBJ1-4; D ambiguous. The sample was PBMCs, mostly from graft donor cells, taken 360 days after TCRalphabeta/CD19-depleted stem cell transplant. The source of this sequence is a male patient aged 2-10 years who had a stem cell transplant for acute myeloid leukemia, so the T cells may come from the graft donor. CDR3 residues: CSASLGQSNEKLFF. CDR3 bases: TGCAGTGCTTCCCTCGGGCAGTCTAATGAAAAACTGTTTTTT.